This T cell receptor beta chain was sequenced for a study of graft-versus-host responses after intestinal transplantation (dated by TCRdb to the early 2020s). Notes on the research overall: Multivisceral, liver-intestinal, or isolated intestinal transplants were received by the recipients. Every recipient was given anti-thymocyte globulin induction, followed by approximately 3 years of maintenance tacrolimus and steroids. After intestinal transplantation, graft-versus-host and host-versus-graft alloreactive T cell clones were followed in the graft, circulation and bone marrow using bulk TCR-beta CDR3 sequencing. To identify alloreactive clones, pre-transplant mixed lymphocyte reaction products were sequenced and then compared with unstimulated pre-transplant donor and recipient T cells. A cohort of 24 intestinal transplant recipients, including one retransplant, was enrolled, and a few patients lacking pretransplant specimens were excluded. Donor T cell macrochimerism was defined as a peak of at least 4% donor T cells among recipient peripheral blood mononuclear cells. Rather than being sequenced by the commercial service, samples from a few later patients were sequenced in-house on an Illumina MiSeq and processed with MiXCR.

What the study reported, not specific to this receptor: GvH clones turned up in recipient bone marrow, with some appearing earlier in ileal mucosa or blood, a pattern consistent with an intestinal mucosal origin. The conclusions were limited by the relatively low number and heterogeneity of the intestinal transplant patients. Peak levels of circulating GvH clones were associated with declines in HvG clones early after transplant. In patients with donor T cell macrochimerism, the allografts had high GvH to HvG T cell clonal ratios.

According to the study, the label for this sample's time point signals: cells obtained before transplantation from donor or recipient. CD3+CD4+ and CD3+CD8+ populations were FACS-sorted from unstimulated pre-transplant donor and recipient cells taken from spleen or lymph nodes. On this clone itself: No antigen is known for it. Base qualities are not at hand, and no much larger clone is one base apart.

Ends trimmed: V by 2 bases, J by 3 bases; bases unmatched to a gene: 4. The germline V gene supplies CDR1 SGHTA and CDR2 FQGTGA. From cysteine to phenylalanine, the CDR3 is 15 amino acids long. The kept DNA is CDR3 alone, 45 bases in frame from the first base. The library was obtained by the immunoSEQ multiplex PCR assay. For most patients, genomic DNA was isolated using the Qiagen DNeasy Blood and Tissue Kit and was shipped frozen to Adaptive Biotechnologies for TCR sequencing. For most patients, genomic DNA was subjected to high-throughput TCR-beta CDR3 sequencing by Adaptive Biotechnologies. The authors' analysis ran thus. Adaptive's ImmunoSEQ software was the source of the TCR sequencing data for 15 to 20 patients, while three other patients were processed with MiXCR and VDJtools. CD4 versus CD8 sorting errors were corrected by removing sequences found in both subsets at a frequency ratio below 5:1. CDR3 nucleotide sequences shared between donor and recipient were removed because the origin of such sequences could not be assigned. To be classed as alloreactive, a clone needed at least 2-fold expansion over unstimulated cells and a minimum CFSE-low frequency of 0.002% (template counts) or 0.001% (read counts). Clones detected in sequenced pre-transplant spleen, lymph node, or MLR CFSE-low populations of the donor or recipient were defined as mappable. The cumulative frequency of alloreactive clones was calculated as a percentage of all sequences, weighted by copy number. Here the immuneACCESS table is served through TCRdb, limited to in-frame sequences with V and J called. Missing clones are a known gap in these copies; in checked studies unresolved V genes cover under half, and the rest lacks a known reason. D and trimming were read from the DNA, whereas the V and J calls and clone size are those reported in that table. This sample comprises about 120,000 clones, 90% to 95% of them detected only once. The ten largest clones add up to more than 0.1% of the sample.

Recombination connected TRBV7-3 to TRBJ2-5, with 9 central nucleotides matching TRBD2. This material consisted of unstimulated CD4+ T cells sorted from spleen or lymph node cells, taken before intestinal transplant. This sequence originates from a human donor who received an intestinal transplant. The bases read TGTGCCAGCAGCTTAGGCAGCGGGAGGAAAGAGACCCAGTACTTC. This sequence encodes CASSLGSGRKETQYF.